The 15 T cell receptor beta chains below all came from one sample that was sequenced in a study of OX40 agonist ivuxolimab in advanced cancers. Sequencing was performed with immunoSEQ multiplex PCR; in TCRdb, only in-frame clones are kept and a portion is missing. This sample has around 25,000 clones, with roughly nine tenths found just once. This sample comprised CD4+ or CD8+ T cells sorted from blood, obtained in a trial of the OX40 agonist ivuxolimab. The receptors were sampled from an adult with an advanced solid tumor such as melanoma, head and neck, liver or kidney cancer.

J is TRBJ2-7 and V is TRBV9; perhaps D is TRBD1 or TRBD2 (7 bases each). Germline-derived CDR1 and CDR2 are SGDLS and YYNGEE. Trimming left V 3 bases short and J 2 bases short, with 15 bases between. The CDR3 is 15 amino acids. CDR3 residues: CASSAEQGGTYEQYF. For the CDR3, the DNA is TGTGCCAGCAGCGCAGAGCAGGGGGGGACCTACGAGCAGTACTTC. The full variable domain, with the rest looked up from reference TRBV9 and TRBJ2-7, is DSGVTQTPKHLITATGQRVTLRCSPRSGDLSVYWYQQSLDQGLQFLIQYYNGEERAKGNILERFSAQQFPDLHSELNLSSLELGDSALYFCASSAEQGGTYEQYFGPGTRLTVT.

The genes are TRBV7-9 and TRBJ1-6; D not resolved. Germline values: CDR1 SEHNR, CDR2 FQNEAQ (reference sequence). Trimming took off 1 base at V and 7 bases at J, with 2 bases between the two ends. The CDR3 totals 12 residues. As DNA, the CDR3 is TGTGCCAGCAGCTTAGTAAATTCACCCCTCCACTTT. It encodes CASSLVNSPLHF.

This chain joins TRBV9 and TRBJ2-5; D is perhaps TRBD1 or TRBD2 (6 bases each). The CDR3 length is 17 residues. V was cut by 0 bases and J by 5 bases, with 20 bases left in between. Looked up from germline, CDR1 is SGDLS and CDR2 is YYNGEE. The CDR3 sequence is CASSVGGQGRLAETQYF. In nucleotides, the CDR3 is TGTGCCAGCAGCGTAGGCGGGCAGGGGAGGTTGGCGGAGACCCAGTACTTC. Drawing the rest from reference TRBV9 and TRBJ2-5, the complete variable domain is DSGVTQTPKHLITATGQRVTLRCSPRSGDLSVYWYQQSLDQGLQFLIQYYNGEERAKGNILERFSAQQFPDLHSELNLSSLELGDSALYFCASSVGGQGRLAETQYFGPGTRLLVL.

CDR3 protein: CSVARVGLADTQYF. The CDR3, as DNA: TGCAGCGTTGCCCGCGTTGGACTAGCAGATACGCAGTATTTT. The V call is TRBV29-1, the J call TRBJ2-3; TRBD2 agrees at 7 bases. This CDR3 has 14 residues. J gave up 4 bases and V 4 bases, and 8 bases lay outside the gene matches. Looked up from germline, CDR1 is SQVTM and CDR2 is ANQGSEA.

V usage is TRBV18 and J usage is TRBJ2-3; D perhaps matches TRBD2 (6 bases). Germline V gene data show CDR1 as KGHSH and CDR2 as LQKENI. V was pared by 5 bases and J by 1 base, with 10 bases between. This CDR3 contains 14 residues. The CDR3 DNA reads as TGTGCCAGCTCATCTACGGGGGGCACAGATACGCAGTATTTT. Its protein is CASSSTGGTDTQYF.

This rearrangement joins TRBV14 to TRBJ1-2; tentative D call: TRBD1 (5 bases). The germline V gene encodes CDR1 SGHDN and CDR2 FVKESK. This CDR3 has 13 amino acids. Trimming pared 4 bases from V and 7 bases from J, leaving 13 bases between. Written as DNA, the CDR3 is TGTGCCAGCAGCCCCGGACAAGTCGCTGGCTACACCTTC. It specifies CASSPGQVAGYTF.

This chain connects TRBV7-9 to TRBJ2-5; a possible D gene is TRBD1 (6 bases). The V end lost 5 bases, the J end lost 5 bases, and 12 bases lay between the germline ends. CDR3 length: 13 residues. Germline assignment: CDR1 SEHNR and CDR2 FQNEAQ (reference sequence). CDR3 protein: CASSRAQGETQYF. In nucleotides, the CDR3 is TGTGCCAGCAGCCGTGCCCAGGGGGAGACCCAGTACTTC.

J is TRBJ2-5 and V is TRBV6-5, with D possibly TRBD2 on 6 matching bases. Trimming stripped 2 bases from V and 2 bases from J, with 12 bases between. Looked up from germline, CDR1 is MNHEY and CDR2 is SVGAGI. The CDR3 spans 15 residues. The CDR3 sequence is CASSYLFGGQETQYF. CDR3 nucleotides: TGTGCCAGCAGTTACCTTTTCGGGGGTCAAGAGACCCAGTACTTC.

The chain joins TRBV2 to TRBJ2-7; 9 nucleotides agree with TRBD1. Germline trimming cut 3 bases from V and 5 bases from J; bases unmatched to any gene: 8. CDR1 and CDR2 from the germline V gene are SNHLY and FYNNEI. The CDR3 covers 15 residues. CDR3: CASSEGTGYPNEQYF. In nucleotides, the CDR3 is TGTGCCAGCAGTGAGGGGACAGGGTATCCCAACGAGCAGTACTTC. Supplemented by reference TRBV2 and TRBJ2-7, the full variable domain reads EPEVTQTPSHQVTQMGQEVILRCVPISNHLYFYWYRQILGQKVEFLVSFYNNEISEKSEIFDDQFSVERPDGSNFTLKIRSTKLEDSAMYFCASSEGTGYPNEQYFGPGTRLTVT.

The gene calls are TRBV5-4 and TRBJ2-3, with a possible D match to TRBD2 (5 bases). V was cut by 4 bases and J by 6 bases, with 15 bases left in between. The CDR3 sequence is 14 residues long. Germline assignment: CDR1 SGHNT and CDR2 YYREEE (reference sequence). The CDR3 is CASSPMDRRDTQYF. CDR3 bases: TGTGCCAGCAGCCCGATGGACCGGAGGGATACGCAGTATTTT.

The chain carries TRBV5-6 and TRBJ2-2; no clear D. The CDR3 runs 15 residues. The V end was cut by 4 bases, the J end by 0 bases, with 10 bases between. Germline V gene sequence: CDR1 SGHDT, CDR2 YYEEEE. The CDR3 sequence: CASSPQKANTGELFF. The CDR3 DNA is TGTGCCAGCAGCCCGCAAAAGGCGAACACCGGGGAGCTGTTTTTT.

Written as DNA, the CDR3 is TGTGCCAGCAGCTTAGATGGGATGAACACTGAAGCTTTCTTT. This codes for CASSLDGMNTEAFF. The V gene is TRBV7-2, the J gene TRBJ1-1; D remains unclear. Trimming took 1 base from V and 0 from J, leaving 6 bases between them. CDR1 SGHTA and CDR2 FQGNSA come from the germline V gene. The CDR3 consists of 14 residues.

V usage is TRBV2 and J usage is TRBJ1-2; D remains ambiguous. The V gene lost 6 bases and the J gene lost 3 bases, with 11 bases spanning the gap. Germline V gene lookup returns CDR1 SNHLY and CDR2 FYNNEI. The CDR3 extends over 13 amino acids. The DNA for the CDR3 is TGTGCCAGCAGGCAGACACTGGACTATGGCTACACCTTC. The encoded protein is CASRQTLDYGYTF.

CDR3 region: CASRGQDTYEQYF. The CDR3 bases are TGCGCCAGCAGGGGACAGGATACCTACGAGCAGTACTTC. The chain couples TRBV10-1 to TRBJ2-5; TRBD1 matches 8 bases. The DNA end favors TRBJ2-7, so the J call may be wrong. CDR1 is WNHNN, CDR2 SYGVQD, per germline (reference sequence). The CDR3 is 13 amino acids.

This sequence joins TRBV18 and TRBJ2-4; D uncertain. This CDR3 is 14 amino acids long. Germline-derived CDR1 and CDR2 are KGHSH and LQKENI. The V and J ends lost 2 bases and 5 bases respectively, with 10 bases between them. The CDR3 protein is CASSPSPGENIQYF. For the CDR3, the DNA is TGTGCCAGCTCACCATCCCCCGGCGAAAACATTCAGTACTTC.